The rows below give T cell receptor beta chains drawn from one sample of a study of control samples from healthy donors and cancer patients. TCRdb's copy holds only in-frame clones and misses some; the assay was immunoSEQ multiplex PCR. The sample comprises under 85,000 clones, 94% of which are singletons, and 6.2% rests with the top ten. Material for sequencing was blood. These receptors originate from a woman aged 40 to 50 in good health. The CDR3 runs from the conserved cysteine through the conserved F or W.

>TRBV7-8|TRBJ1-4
CASSNRDRGDEKLFF
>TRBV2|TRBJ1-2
CASSSTGSYGYTF
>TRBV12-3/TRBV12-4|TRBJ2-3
CASRPPPADTQYF
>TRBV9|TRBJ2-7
CASSVGTDAYEQYF
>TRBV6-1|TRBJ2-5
CAAREGLAGETQYF
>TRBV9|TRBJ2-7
CASSVATSGVYEQYF
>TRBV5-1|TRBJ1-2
CASSLSGDYGYTF
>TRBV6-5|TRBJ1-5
CASSYSASNQPQHF
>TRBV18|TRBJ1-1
CASSPRMGDTEAFF
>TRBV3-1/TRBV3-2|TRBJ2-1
CASSQGLRNYNEQFF
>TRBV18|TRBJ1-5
CASSNSFAEANQPQHF
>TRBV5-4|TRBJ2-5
CASSLASGRGETQYF
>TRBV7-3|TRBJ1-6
CASSLGTAFNSPLHF
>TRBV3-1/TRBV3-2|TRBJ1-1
CASSPAGTATEAFF
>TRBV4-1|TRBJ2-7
CASSQGTGSREQYF
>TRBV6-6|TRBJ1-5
CASWGTSNQPQHF
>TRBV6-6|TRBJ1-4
CASFAGAGDEKLFF
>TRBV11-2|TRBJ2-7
CASSGDGSSSYEQYF
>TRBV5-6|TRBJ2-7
CASSLGRSEQYF
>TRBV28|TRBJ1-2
CASSSSGVGRPNYGYTF
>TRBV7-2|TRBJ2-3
CASSFGGGLSTDTQYF
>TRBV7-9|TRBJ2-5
CASSANSGVETQYF
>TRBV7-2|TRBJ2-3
CASSFQRGNTDTQYF
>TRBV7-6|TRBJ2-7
CASSFTDEAYEQYF
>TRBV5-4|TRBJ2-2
CASSLVGTGELFF
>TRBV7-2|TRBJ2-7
CASSPLASSYEQYF
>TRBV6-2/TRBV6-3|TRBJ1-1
CASSRTGTRTEAFF
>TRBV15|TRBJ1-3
CATSRDFDGQGRGNTIYF
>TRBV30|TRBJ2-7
CAWGGQGLYEQYF
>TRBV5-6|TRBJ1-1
CASSLETGPMNTEAFF
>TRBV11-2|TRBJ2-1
CASSDERNEQFF
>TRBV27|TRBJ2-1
CASSPGHNEQFF
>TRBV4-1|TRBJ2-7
CASSQFQGLYEQYF
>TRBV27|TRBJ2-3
CASSFQSGTDTQYF
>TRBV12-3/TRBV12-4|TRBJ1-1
CASSLGDTEAFF
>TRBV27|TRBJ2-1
CASSWEYSGGQEQFF
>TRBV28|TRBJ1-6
CASSSNNSPLHF